The 31 T cell receptor beta chains below were found in one sample sequenced in a study of CD4 T cells in relation to SARS-CoV-2 and coronaviruses. No cognate antigen is known for these TCRs. Unexposed donor CD4+ T cells date from about 2011-2018, before the COVID-19 pandemic. After roughly ten days of culture, CD4+ T cells were isolated. Libraries were prepared by immunoSEQ multiplex PCR; TCRdb keeps only in-frame clonotypes and omits some of them. The sample yields nearly 20,000 clones, approximately 81% seen once. Sample: CD4+ T cells from PBMCs, cultured in vitro. The receptors come from a human donor in good health.

This clone has just a few counts. The CDR3 DNA sequence: TGTGCCAGCAGCTTAGCAGCCACCCTACATTACACCTTC. Translation: CASSLAATLHYTF. The chain joins TRBV7-2 to TRBJ1-2; D ambiguous. Between the trimmed V and J ends, which lost 0 bases and 11 bases, there was a span of 13 bases. Germline V gene lookup returns CDR1 SGHTA and CDR2 FQGNSA. CDR3 size: 13 residues.

The rearrangement uses TRBV10-3 and TRBJ2-7; TRBD1 is a possible D gene (6 bases). The CDR3 has 12 residues. Trimming took off 4 bases at V and 8 bases at J, with 12 bases between the two ends. Germline-derived CDR1 and CDR2 are ENHRY and SYGVKD. As DNA, the CDR3 is TGTGCCATCAGTGGAACACAGGGACAGCAGTACTTC. This gives the protein CAISGTQGQQYF.

The gene calls are TRBV30 and TRBJ1-1; 7 nucleotides agree with TRBD1. V lost 0 bases to trimming and J lost 6 bases; unmatched junction nucleotides: 13. The CDR3 extends over 16 amino acids. The germline CDR1 and CDR2 sequences are GTSNPN and SVGIG (reference sequence). The CDR3 here is CAWSVPTGTATAEAFF. The CDR3 DNA reads as TGTGCCTGGAGTGTACCTACGGGGACAGCTACGGCTGAAGCTTTCTTT.

J is TRBJ2-7 and V is TRBV29-1, with D unclear. CDR1 SQVTM and CDR2 ANQGSEA come from the germline V gene. The CDR3 loop spans 12 amino acids. V gave up 5 bases and J gave up 7 bases, with 15 bases separating them. Here the CDR3 DNA reads TGCAGCGTTCAGTCCCCGCTGGGTGAGCAGTACTTC. Its translation is CSVQSPLGEQYF.

J is TRBJ2-2 and V is TRBV6-6; 13 bases line up with TRBD2. Trimming took 5 bases from V and 3 from J; bases not matched to a gene: 9. The CDR3 totals 18 residues. CDR1 and CDR2 (germline): MNHNY, SVGAGI (reference sequence). In DNA form, the CDR3 reads TGTGCCAGCAGTCCTCTACTAGCGGGAGGGCCGGACACCGGGGAGCTGTTTTTT. As protein: CASSPLLAGGPDTGELFF.

In its sample, this clone was seen once. The V and J genes are TRBV3-1 (or the pseudogene TRBV3-2) and TRBJ1-4; D possibly corresponds to TRBD1 (6 bases). V was clipped by 0 bases and J by 7 bases, with 9 bases between them. Germline CDR1 and CDR2: LGHDT and YNNKEL (reference sequence). This CDR3 has 14 amino acids. DNA for the CDR3: TGTGCCAGCAGCCAAGAAGGGGGGAGTGAAAAACTGTTTTTT. This translates into CASSQEGGSEKLFF.

The chain combines TRBV4-1 with TRBJ2-1; TRBD2 agrees at 11 bases. This CDR3 region has 14 residues. Germline trimming cut 8 bases from V and 6 bases from J; bases unmatched to any gene: 6. Germline V gene lookup returns CDR1 MGHRA and CDR2 YSYEKL. The CDR3, as DNA: TGCGCCAGCGCACCCGGACTAGCGGGCAATGAGCAGTTCTTC. Its translation is CASAPGLAGNEQFF.

This rearrangement joins TRBV20-1 to TRBJ1-2; 8 bases are a match to TRBD1. V shed 3 bases, J shed 3 bases, and the junction held 9 bases outside the gene matches. CDR3 size: 15 residues. Germline V gives CDR1 DFQATT, CDR2 SNEGSKA (reference sequence). The CDR3 bases are TGCAGTGCTAGTGACAGGGGTTTTTTGGACTATGGCTACACCTTC. This translates into CSASDRGFLDYGYTF.

This chain joins TRBV6-2 or TRBV6-3 and TRBJ2-3; the match to TRBD2 covers 7 bases. Per germline, CDR1 MNHEY and CDR2 SVGEGT. Germline trimming cut 0 bases from V and 0 bases from J; bases unmatched to any gene: 9. CDR3 length: 18 residues. The chain's CDR3 is CASSYSGLSLLSTDTQYF. The CDR3 DNA reads TGTGCCAGCAGTTACTCGGGACTATCTCTACTTAGCACAGATACGCAGTATTTT.

V is TRBV19 and J is TRBJ1-3; perhaps TRBD1 as D (5 bases). V lost 1 base and J lost 3, with 13 bases in between. The CDR3 is 16 residues long. The germline V gene encodes CDR1 LNHDA and CDR2 SQIVND (reference sequence). CDR3 in amino acids: CASSIGDRALGNTIYF. The DNA for the CDR3 is TGTGCCAGTAGTATAGGGGACCGAGCTCTTGGAAACACCATATATTTT.

This sequence joins TRBV7-3 and TRBJ2-5; 10 bases are shared with TRBD2. Germline trimming cut 2 bases from V and 6 bases from J; bases unmatched to any gene: 9. Germline-derived CDR1 and CDR2 are SGHTA and FQGTGA. This CDR3 is built from 16 residues. This chain's CDR3 is CASSLVASGSVKTQYF. In DNA, the CDR3 is TGTGCCAGCAGCTTAGTCGCTAGCGGGAGTGTAAAGACCCAGTACTTC.

The chain is built from TRBV7-6 and TRBJ1-2; 7 nucleotides agree with TRBD1. V lost 2 bases, J lost 4 bases, and 13 bases stayed unmatched. The CDR3 has 17 amino acids. Germline V gene data show CDR1 as SGHVS and CDR2 as FNYEAQ. The CDR3 DNA follows: TGTGCCAGCAGCTTAACTCGCCAGGGGGTATCGGGCTATGGCTACACCTTC. Encoded protein: CASSLTRQGVSGYGYTF.

The chain couples TRBV9 to TRBJ2-3; 12 nucleotides align to TRBD2. V was pared by 4 bases and J by 0 bases, with 12 bases of the junction left unmatched. Germline assignment: CDR1 SGDLS and CDR2 YYNGEE. CDR3 length: 19 amino acids. CDR3 bases: TGTGCCAGCAGCTCCCATATAGCCGGGACTAGCGGGAGCACAGATACGCAGTATTTT. The encoded protein is CASSSHIAGTSGSTDTQYF.

The rearrangement joins TRBV2 to TRBJ1-2, with D hard to call. CDR1 and CDR2 (germline): SNHLY, FYNNEI. Trimming removed 6 bases at V and 1 base at J, with 15 bases between. The CDR3 consists of 15 residues. CDR3 region: CASRERLLSNYGYTF. DNA for the CDR3: TGTGCCAGCAGGGAGAGGCTGCTAAGTAACTATGGCTACACCTTC.

The V call is TRBV18, the J call TRBJ2-7, with a weak D call TRBD1 (6 bases). V shed 4 bases and J shed 6 bases, with 13 bases lying between them. Per the germline V gene, CDR1 is KGHSH and CDR2 is LQKENI. CDR3 size: 13 residues. As DNA, the CDR3 is TGTGCCAGCTCACACGACAGGCCCCGCGAGCAGTACTTC. Protein sequence: CASSHDRPREQYF.

This clone was seen more than once but under ten times. V gene TRBV2 combines with J gene TRBJ1-2, with D hard to call. The V gene's germline CDR1 is SNHLY and CDR2 FYNNEI. The germline V and J ends were trimmed by 3 bases and 6 bases, with 11 bases remaining between them. This CDR3 comprises 13 residues. CDR3 DNA: TGTGCCAGCAGTGAGCAGGAGGTTGATGGCTACACCTTC. It yields the protein CASSEQEVDGYTF.

The chain links TRBV21-1 to TRBJ2-3; the D call of TRBD2 is as the table states it, not checked on the DNA. TRBV21-1 is a listed pseudogene. This CDR3 has 19 amino acids. CDR3 nucleotide sequence: TGTGCCAGCAGCAAATCATTGCTAGCGGGCGACGGGGGAACAGATACGCAGTATTTT. It encodes CASSKSLLAGDGGTDTQYF.

For the CDR3, the DNA is TGTGCCATCAGTGAAGGGGTTGGGACTAGCGGGAGTACCAATGAGCAGTTCTTC. It yields the protein CAISEGVGTSGSTNEQFF. V is TRBV10-3 and J is TRBJ2-1; TRBD2 matches 14 bases. Germline trimming cut 3 bases from V and 6 bases from J; bases unmatched to any gene: 10. Germline values: CDR1 ENHRY, CDR2 SYGVKD. The CDR3 runs to 18 residues.

The chain joins TRBV29-1 to TRBJ1-3, with D unclear. The CDR3 extends over 11 amino acids. V lost 5 bases to trimming and J lost 3 bases, with 5 bases between them. Germline V gene data show CDR1 as SQVTM and CDR2 as ANQGSEA. CDR3 residues: CSVLVGNTIYF. The CDR3 nucleotides read TGCAGCGTTCTGGTTGGAAACACCATATATTTT.

This clone ranks as large. The rearrangement links TRBV5-6 to TRBJ1-1; D call uncertain. The V and J ends lost 6 bases and 6 bases respectively, with 18 bases between them. Germline CDR1 is SGHDT and CDR2 is YYEEEE. The CDR3 totals 14 residues. CDR3 DNA sequence: TGTGCCAGCACCAGGCGAGGCGGATACCCTGAAGCTTTCTTT. Its translation is CASTRRGGYPEAFF.

This sequence joins TRBV20-1 and TRBJ2-1, with no clear D. This CDR3 spans 11 amino acids. CDR1 is DFQATT, CDR2 SNEGSKA, per germline (reference sequence). The V gene lost 6 bases and the J gene lost 12 bases, with 15 bases spanning the gap. The CDR3 loop is CSAHLMMGQFF. CDR3 nucleotide sequence: TGCAGTGCCCACTTAATGATGGGGCAGTTCTTC.

Turning to this clone: An end of the junction differs from the germline gene, which may be a read error. V usage is TRBV10-1 and J usage is TRBJ1-2; D is uncertain. Germline CDR1 and CDR2: WNHNN and SYGVQD (reference sequence). This CDR3 is built from 13 residues. CDR3 protein: CASSNLTFYGYIF. The CDR3 region has the DNA TGCGCCAGCAGTAACTTGACTTTCTATGGCTACATCTTC.

In its sample, this clone was seen a few times. The chain joins TRBV19 to TRBJ1-1; perhaps TRBD1 as D (5 bases). This CDR3 has 16 amino acids. The germline V gene has CDR1 LNHDA and CDR2 SQIVND (reference sequence). V lost 6 bases and J 0 bases, leaving 17 bases between the germline ends. The CDR3 nucleotides read TGTGCCAGTAGCCTCACTTCAATAGGGGTGAACACTGAAGCTTTCTTT. Encoded protein: CASSLTSIGVNTEAFF.

This clone appeared once. This sequence joins TRBV19 and TRBJ2-2; D may be TRBD1 or TRBD2 (6 bases each). The CDR3 totals 16 residues. Deletions cut 3 bases from V and 8 bases from J, with 19 bases between. Looked up from germline, CDR1 is LNHDA and CDR2 is SQIVND (reference sequence). The CDR3 DNA reads TGTGCCAGTAGTATCACCGGGGGCGCATCGTGGGGGGAGCTGTTTTTT. Its protein is CASSITGGASWGELFF.

The gene calls are TRBV20-1 and TRBJ1-2; no clear D. The CDR3 covers 11 residues. V lost 6 bases and J lost 7, with 12 bases in between. Per the germline V gene, CDR1 is DFQATT and CDR2 is SNEGSKA (reference sequence). CDR3 sequence: CSAREEVGYTF. The CDR3 nucleotides read TGCAGTGCCCGGGAGGAGGTTGGCTACACCTTC.

The chain is built from TRBV9 and TRBJ2-5; no reliable D call. The CDR3 is 12 amino acids. The V gene's germline CDR1 is SGDLS and CDR2 YYNGEE. The V end was cut by 3 bases, the J end by 5 bases, with 8 bases between. The chain's CDR3 is CASSAREETQYF. The CDR3 DNA follows: TGTGCCAGCAGCGCGAGAGAGGAGACCCAGTACTTC.

The chain uses TRBV7-2 and TRBJ2-1; 12 nucleotides align to TRBD2. Per germline, CDR1 SGHTA and CDR2 FQGNSA. V lost 4 bases to trimming and J lost 3 bases; unmatched junction nucleotides: 7. The CDR3 spans 17 residues. CDR3 bases: TGTGCCAGCAGCTCCCCGACTAGCGGGAGAGTCTACAATGAGCAGTTCTTC. Protein product: CASSSPTSGRVYNEQFF.

V usage is TRBV19 and J usage is TRBJ2-3; 7 bases are a match to TRBD1. V was clipped by 5 bases and J by 8 bases; unmatched bases: 7. The CDR3 has 13 residues. The germline gives CDR1 LNHDA, CDR2 SQIVND (reference sequence). The CDR3 DNA reads TGTGCCAGTAGTCCTCTGAGGGGGCCTACGCAGTATTTT. Protein product: CASSPLRGPTQYF.

V usage is TRBV3-1 (or the pseudogene TRBV3-2) and J usage is TRBJ1-4, with D uncertain. The CDR3 is made up of 14 amino acids. In germline, CDR1 is LGHDT, CDR2 YNNKEL (reference sequence). Between the trimmed V and J ends, which lost 3 bases and 0 bases, there was a span of 5 bases. In nucleotides, the CDR3 is TGTGCCAGCAGCCAGGGTGCAACTAATGAAAAACTGTTTTTT. Its protein product is CASSQGATNEKLFF.

As DNA, the CDR3 is TGTGCCAGCAGTCCTCGGTCCGATACGCAGTATTTT. This encodes CASSPRSDTQYF. This sequence joins TRBV12-3 or TRBV12-4 and TRBJ2-3; D gene uncertain. The ends were cut back, 5 bases at V and 6 bases at J, with 9 bases in the middle. The CDR3 loop spans 12 amino acids.

This clone was detected a few times. The chain has TRBV5-4 and TRBJ2-7; possibly TRBD2 for D (5 bases). V gave up 4 bases and J gave up 2 bases, with 13 bases separating them. The CDR3 contains 14 residues. CDR1 is SGHNT, CDR2 YYREEE, per germline (reference sequence). For the CDR3, the DNA is TGTGCCAGCAGCCCGGATCGGGGAGCCTACGAGCAGTACTTC. Its translation: CASSPDRGAYEQYF.